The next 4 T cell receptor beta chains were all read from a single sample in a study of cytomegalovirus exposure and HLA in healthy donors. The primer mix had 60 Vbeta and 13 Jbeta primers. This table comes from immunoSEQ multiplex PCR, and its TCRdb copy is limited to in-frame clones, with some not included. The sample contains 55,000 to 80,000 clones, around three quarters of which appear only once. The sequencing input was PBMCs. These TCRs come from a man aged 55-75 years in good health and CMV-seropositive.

CDR3 protein: CASSLEGSGETQYF. The CDR3 region has the DNA TGTGCCAGCAGCTTAGAGGGTAGCGGGGAGACCCAGTACTTC. The J gene is TRBJ2-5, the V gene TRBV11-3, with 7 positions matching TRBD2. V gave up 0 bases and J gave up 5 bases; unmatched junction bases: 3. CDR1 SGHNT and CDR2 YENEEA come from the germline V gene. The CDR3 consists of 14 residues.

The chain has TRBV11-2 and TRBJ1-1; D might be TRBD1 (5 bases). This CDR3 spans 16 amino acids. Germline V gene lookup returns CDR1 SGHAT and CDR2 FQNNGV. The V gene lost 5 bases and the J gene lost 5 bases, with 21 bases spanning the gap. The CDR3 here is CASSDRTTGRLTEAFF. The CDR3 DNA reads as TGTGCCAGCAGCGACCGCACTACAGGACGCTTGACTGAAGCTTTCTTT.

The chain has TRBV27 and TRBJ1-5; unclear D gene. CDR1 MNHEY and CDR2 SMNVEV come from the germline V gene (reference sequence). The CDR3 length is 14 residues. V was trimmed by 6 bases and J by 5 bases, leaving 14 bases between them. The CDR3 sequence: CASSRDGPDQPQHF. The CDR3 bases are TGTGCCAGCAGCCGGGATGGACCAGATCAGCCCCAGCATTTT.

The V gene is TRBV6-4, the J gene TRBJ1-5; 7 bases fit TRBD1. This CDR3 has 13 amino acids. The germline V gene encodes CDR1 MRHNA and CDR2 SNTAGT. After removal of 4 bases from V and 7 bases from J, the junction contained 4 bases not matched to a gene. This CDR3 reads CASSATGDQPQHF. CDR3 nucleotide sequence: TGTGCCAGCAGTGCTACAGGGGACCAGCCCCAGCATTTT.